This TCR beta chain derives from a study of cytomegalovirus exposure and HLA in healthy donors. Findings of the study overall: With high specificity and sensitivity, the classifier reportedly diagnosed cytomegalovirus status.

Details on this clone: Antigen unknown.

V was trimmed by 4 bases and J by 4 bases, leaving 6 bases between them. This CDR3 spans 12 amino acids. Germline V gene sequence: CDR1 ENHRY, CDR2 SYGVKD. The donors were members of the validation cohort, which comprised 120 subjects and was separate from the first cohort of roughly 700 subjects. Using immunoSEQ multiplex PCR, the repertoire was profiled, and TCRdb retains in-frame clones only, with some absent. The table records about 150,000 clones, 91% of them present only once. The source material was PBMCs. The receptor was isolated from a man between 18 and 35 years old in good health and CMV-seronegative. The rearrangement uses TRBV10-3 and TRBJ2-3; D may be TRBD2 (5 bases). The CDR3 loop reads CAISVGADTQYF. CDR3 bases: TGTGCCATCAGTGTCGGGGCAGATACGCAGTATTTT.